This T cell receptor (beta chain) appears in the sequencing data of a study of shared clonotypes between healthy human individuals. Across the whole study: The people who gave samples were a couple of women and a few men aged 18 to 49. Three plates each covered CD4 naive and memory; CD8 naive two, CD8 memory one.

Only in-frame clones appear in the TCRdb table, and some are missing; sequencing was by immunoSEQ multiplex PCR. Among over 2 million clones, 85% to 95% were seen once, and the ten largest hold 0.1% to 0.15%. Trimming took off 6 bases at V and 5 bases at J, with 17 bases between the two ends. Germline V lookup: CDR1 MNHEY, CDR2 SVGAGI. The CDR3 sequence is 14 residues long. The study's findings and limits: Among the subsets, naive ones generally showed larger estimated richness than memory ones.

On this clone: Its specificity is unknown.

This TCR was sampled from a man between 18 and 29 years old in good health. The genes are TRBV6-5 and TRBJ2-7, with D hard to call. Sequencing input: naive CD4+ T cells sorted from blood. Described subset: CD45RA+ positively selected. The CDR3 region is CASSRLSDIHEQYF. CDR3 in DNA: TGTGCCAGCAGCAGGCTGTCGGATATACACGAGCAGTACTTC.